The following is a T cell receptor beta chain sequence with its context. Its antigen remains unknown. TCR libraries were built in bulk with a published protocol and specific TCR primers. Each CDR3 protein gets one entry after TCRdb re-called the PCR reads with MiXCR. The data show approximately 60,000 distinct CDR3 sequences, with around a fifth seen just once and about 1.5% held by the top ten. J was trimmed by 5 bases and V by 5 bases; bases with no gene match: 9. This CDR3 is 15 amino acids long. This entry comes from a study of molecular identifiers for immune sequencing clone quantification. Study-level background: Replicates split RNA from roughly 20,000 or 100,000 naive CD8 cells five ways, and the researchers sequenced four portions. Study-wide results and limits: Even with more than 950,000 naive cells present, spiked Jurkat TCR RNA from one cell was reportedly detectable.

Sorted naive CD8 T cells were those defined as CD8+CD4-CCR7+CD45RA+. V and J are TRBV12-3 or TRBV12-4 and TRBJ2-1; 7 positions match TRBD2. The sample comprised naive CD8+ T cells from blood, with Jurkat cell RNA spiked in. Noted subset: FACS-sorted CD8+CD4-CCR7+CD45RA+ naive T cells. The origin of this receptor is a human donor in good health. Some libraries in this study had Jurkat cell RNA spiked in. This CDR3 is CASSAGDSGNNEQFF. The CDR3 bases are TGTGCCAGCAGTGCGGGAGATAGCGGAAACAATGAGCAGTTCTTC.